This T cell receptor (beta chain) derives from a study of blood T cell repertoires in COVID-19. Study members were between about 18 and 95 years old and lived in approximately 25 US regions. Which cohort a participant joined came from the clinical history participants gave. Germline CDR1 SGHRS, CDR2 YFSETQ. The CDR3 is 14 residues long. Trimming left V 5 bases short and J 1 base short, with 12 bases between. Sequencing used immunoSEQ multiplex PCR; TCRdb keeps in-frame clones, though not all of them. The data hold about 180,000 clones, with around 83% observed a single time. The rearrangement uses TRBV5-1 and TRBJ1-1; D is uncertain. The sample comprised PBMCs or T cells enriched from blood (not recorded which). This receptor was obtained from a man between 40 and 49 years old who had recovered from COVID-19. For the CDR3, the DNA is TGCGCCAGCAGTCGCGGGTCGCCGAACACTGAAGCTTTCTTT. Residues: CASSRGSPNTEAFF.